This T cell receptor (beta chain) was profiled in a study of blood T cell repertoires in COVID-19. The repertoire was sequenced with immunoSEQ multiplex PCR; TCRdb's copy has only in-frame clones and lacks some. Of a few hundred thousand clones in the sample, 75% to 90% were seen once. V dropped 1 base and J dropped 0 bases, with 11 bases sitting between them. The CDR3 length is 16 residues. Germline V gene lookup returns CDR1 SGHRS and CDR2 YFSETQ. The receptor comes from a woman in her forties or fifties who had recovered from COVID-19. The specimen sequenced was PBMCs or T cells enriched from blood (not recorded which). The V call is TRBV5-1, the J call TRBJ2-1, with D tentatively TRBD2 (5 bases). The CDR3 region has the DNA TGCGCCAGCAGCTTGCTGGGTGGGAGCTCCTACAATGAGCAGTTCTTC. This translates into CASSLLGGSSYNEQFF.